The sequence of this TCR beta chain was determined in a study of blood T cell repertoires in COVID-19. Assay: immunoSEQ multiplex PCR; the TCRdb copy retains only in-frame clones and omits some. The table shows 350,000 to 450,000 clones, with 90% to 95% occurring only once. The V gene end was trimmed by 1 base and the J gene end by 2 bases; junction bases not matched to a gene: 3. CDR3 length: 15 residues. Germline values: CDR1 LGHNT, CDR2 FRNRAP. V gene TRBV12-5 combines with J gene TRBJ2-7; 9 bases agree with TRBD1. The TCR sequence derives from a woman aged 40 to 50 who had been exposed to COVID-19. The sample comprised PBMCs or T cells enriched from blood (not recorded which). The CDR3 spells CASGLGGQGTYEQYF. CDR3 bases: TGTGCTAGTGGTTTGGGGGGACAGGGTACCTACGAGCAGTACTTC.